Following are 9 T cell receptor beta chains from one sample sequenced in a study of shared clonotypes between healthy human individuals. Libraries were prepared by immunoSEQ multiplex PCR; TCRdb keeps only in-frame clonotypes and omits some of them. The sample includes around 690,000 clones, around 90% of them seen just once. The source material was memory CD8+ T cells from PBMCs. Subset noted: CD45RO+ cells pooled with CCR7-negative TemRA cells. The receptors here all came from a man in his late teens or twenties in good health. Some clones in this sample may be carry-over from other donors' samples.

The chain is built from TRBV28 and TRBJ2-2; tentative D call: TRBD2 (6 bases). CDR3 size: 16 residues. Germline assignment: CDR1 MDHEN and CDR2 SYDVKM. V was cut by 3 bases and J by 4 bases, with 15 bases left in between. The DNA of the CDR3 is TGTGCCAGCAGTTTTCCGGGAGAGGGTTTCACCGGGGAGCTGTTTTTT. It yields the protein CASSFPGEGFTGELFF.

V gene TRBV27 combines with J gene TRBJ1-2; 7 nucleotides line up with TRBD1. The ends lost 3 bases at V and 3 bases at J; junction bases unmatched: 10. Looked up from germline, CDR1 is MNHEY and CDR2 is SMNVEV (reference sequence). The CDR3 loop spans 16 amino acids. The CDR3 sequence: CASSFQGQLAHYGYTF. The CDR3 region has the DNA TGTGCCAGCAGTTTTCAGGGACAGCTGGCCCACTATGGCTACACCTTC.

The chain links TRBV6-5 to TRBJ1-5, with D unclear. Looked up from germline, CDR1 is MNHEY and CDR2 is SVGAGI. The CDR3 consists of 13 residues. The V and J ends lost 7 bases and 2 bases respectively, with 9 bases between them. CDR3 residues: CASTIGGNQPQHF. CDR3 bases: TGTGCCAGCACCATCGGGGGCAATCAGCCCCAGCATTTT.

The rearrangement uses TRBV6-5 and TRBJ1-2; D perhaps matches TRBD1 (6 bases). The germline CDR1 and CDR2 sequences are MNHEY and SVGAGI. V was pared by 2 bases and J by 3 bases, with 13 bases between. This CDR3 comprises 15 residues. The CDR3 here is CASSYGGSLDYGYTF. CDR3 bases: TGTGCCAGCAGTTACGGGGGCTCTCTGGACTATGGCTACACCTTC.

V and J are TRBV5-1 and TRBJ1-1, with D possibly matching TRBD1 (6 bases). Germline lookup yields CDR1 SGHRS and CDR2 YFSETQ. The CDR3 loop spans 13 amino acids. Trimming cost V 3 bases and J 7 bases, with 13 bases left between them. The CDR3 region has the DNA TGCGCCAGCAGCTGGAAAACAGGGAATGAAGCTTTCTTT. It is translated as CASSWKTGNEAFF. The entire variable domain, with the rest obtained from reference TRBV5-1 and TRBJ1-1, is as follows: KAGVTQTPRYLIKTRGQQVTLSCSPISGHRSVSWYQQTPGQGLQFLFEYFSETQRNKGNFPGRFSGRQFSNSRSEMNVSTLELGDSALYLCASSWKTGNEAFFGQGTRLTVV.

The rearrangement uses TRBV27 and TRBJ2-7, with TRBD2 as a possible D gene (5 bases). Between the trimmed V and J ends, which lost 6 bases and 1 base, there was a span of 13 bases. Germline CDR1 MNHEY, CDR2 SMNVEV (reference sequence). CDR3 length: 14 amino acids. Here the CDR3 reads CASSPRERSYEQYF. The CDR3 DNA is TGTGCCAGCAGCCCTAGGGAGAGGTCCTACGAGCAGTACTTC.

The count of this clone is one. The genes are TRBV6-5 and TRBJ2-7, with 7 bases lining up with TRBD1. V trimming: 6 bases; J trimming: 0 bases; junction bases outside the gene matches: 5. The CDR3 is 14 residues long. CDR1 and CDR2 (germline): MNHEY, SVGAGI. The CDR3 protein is CASREQGSSYEQYF. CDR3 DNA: TGTGCCAGCAGGGAACAGGGGAGCTCCTACGAGCAGTACTTC.

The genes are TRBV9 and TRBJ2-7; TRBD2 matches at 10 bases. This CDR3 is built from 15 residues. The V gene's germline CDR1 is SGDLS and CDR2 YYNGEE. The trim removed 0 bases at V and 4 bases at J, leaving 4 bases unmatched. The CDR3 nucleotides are TGTGCCAGCAGCGTAGGGGTAGCGGGAGGATACGAGCAGTACTTC. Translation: CASSVGVAGGYEQYF.

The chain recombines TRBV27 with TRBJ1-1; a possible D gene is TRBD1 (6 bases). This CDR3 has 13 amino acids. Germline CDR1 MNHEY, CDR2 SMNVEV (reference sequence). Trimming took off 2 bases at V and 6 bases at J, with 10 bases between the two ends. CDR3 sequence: CASSLMYRAEAFF. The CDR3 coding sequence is TGTGCCAGCAGTTTAATGTACAGGGCTGAAGCTTTCTTT.